This record concerns one T cell receptor beta chain sequence. Its specificity is unknown. The sample originates from a study of T cell clonotyping in hematopoietic cell transplantation. Study-level points and caveats: No sorting was done, leaving CD4 and CD8 contributions mixed.

Trimming took 2 bases from V and 5 from J, leaving 12 bases between them. The V gene's germline CDR1 is SGHVS and CDR2 FQNEAQ. The CDR3 length is 15 residues. Repertoires were generated with immunoSEQ multiplex PCR, while TCRdb's copy carries only in-frame clones and drops some. This sample has tens of thousands of clones, with 85% found just once. Time point of the sample: recipient sample about 28 days before transplant, after cytoreduction. The J gene is TRBJ1-4, the V gene TRBV7-8, with a possible D match to TRBD1 (6 bases). The sample consisted of peripheral blood mononuclear cells, taken before stem cell transplant. This TCR was sampled from a man aged 55-75 years with acute myeloid leukemia. Some clones in this sample may be carry-over from other donors' samples. CDR3 coding DNA: TGTGCCAGCAGCTTATTGGGGGCGGCGAATGAAAAACTGTTTTTT. Protein sequence: CASSLLGAANEKLFF.